This is a list of T cell receptor beta chains from one sample in a study of CD8 T cells in ankylosing spondylitis. In TCRdb, the 5' RACE reads were re-called with MiXCR into one record per CDR3 protein. The sample carries 290,000 or so distinct CDR3 sequences, more than 20% recorded once. The sequenced sample was blood, either unsorted or a sorted T cell fraction (not recorded which). The receptors derive from a female donor with ankylosing spondylitis or in good health (not recorded which). The CDR3 runs from the conserved cysteine through the conserved F or W. Fields, in order: clone size, V gene, D gene, J gene, CDR3 DNA, CDR3 protein. The D gene is left open where the match is weak. The listing skips clone size in some rows; elsewhere it reads once, few, many or a size class.

few,TRBV3-1,-,TRBJ2-5,TGTGCCAGCAGCCAATCTGAGACCCAGTACTTC,CASSQSETQYF
few,TRBV7-3,TRBD2,TRBJ2-2,TGTGCCAGCAGCCCCCGCGGGAGGGTCGTCGGGGAGCTGTTTTTT,CASSPRGRVVGELFF
many,TRBV20-1,TRBD1,TRBJ1-1,TGCAGTGCTGGTCAGGGGGTCACTGAAGCTTTCTTT,CSAGQGVTEAFF
-,TRBV5-6,TRBD1,TRBJ2-7,TGTGCCAGCAGCTTAGGACAGGGAAATCCTTTCGAGCAGTACTTC,CASSLGQGNPFEQYF
-,TRBV12-3/TRBV12-4,TRBD2,TRBJ2-1,TGTGCCAGCAGTTTACTAGCGGGATCGAATGAGCAGTTCTTC,CASSLLAGSNEQFF
-,TRBV5-6,-,TRBJ2-5,TGTGCCAGCAGCTTGGTCCATCTGGACCAAGAGACCCAGTACTTC,CASSLVHLDQETQYF
-,TRBV6-1,-,TRBJ1-6,TGTGCCAGCAGGAGACTGCAATCTGTATCACCCCTCCACTTT,CASRRLQSVSPLHF
-,TRBV4-3,-,TRBJ2-6,TGCGCCAGCAGCCCCGGGATCTTCTCACCAGGGGCCAACGTCCTGACTTTC,CASSPGIFSPGANVLTF
-,TRBV20-1,-,TRBJ2-1,TGCAGTCCTAGGGGCGATGAGCAGTTCTTC,CSPRGDEQFF
many,TRBV10-3,-,TRBJ2-3,TGTGCCATCAGTGATGGGGATACGCAGTATTTT,CAISDGDTQYF
few,TRBV27,TRBD1,TRBJ1-6,TGTGCCAGCAGTCGAACGGGACAGGGTAGCTCACCCCTCCACTTT,CASSRTGQGSSPLHF
many,TRBV24-1,-,TRBJ1-5,TGTGCCACCAGTGATGTTGGGGGTAGAAATCAGCCCCAGCATTTT,CATSDVGGRNQPQHF
-,TRBV6-5,-,TRBJ1-1,TGTGCCAGCAGTTACGGGAGCACTGAAGCTTTCTTT,CASSYGSTEAFF
-,TRBV20-1,TRBD1,TRBJ2-5,TGCAGTGCCCCCTCGACAGGGGATGGGACCCAGTACTTC,CSAPSTGDGTQYF
many,TRBV29-1,TRBD1,TRBJ1-1,TGCAGCGTTGAATCCTACAGGGGATTACTTTTCTTT,CSVESYRGLLFF
-,TRBV7-9,-,TRBJ2-5,TGTGCCAGCAGCTTAGCGGCTGCACAAGAGACCCAGTACTTC,CASSLAAAQETQYF
-,TRBV4-2,-,TRBJ2-3,TGTGCCAGCAGCCAAGACGCCCGCGGAGCCGATACAGATACGCAGTATTTT,CASSQDARGADTDTQYF
-,TRBV5-4,TRBD1,TRBJ1-4,TGTGCCAGCAGCCGGGACAGGGATAATGAAAAACTGTTTTTT,CASSRDRDNEKLFF
-,TRBV9,-,TRBJ1-1,TGTGCCAGCAGGAGGGTGGTCGGGGTTATCGCTGAAGCTTTCTTT,CASRRVVGVIAEAFF
once,TRBV25-1,-,TRBJ2-7,TGTGCCAGCAGTGCAGATTTCCTCGAGCAGTACTTC,CASSADFLEQYF
few,TRBV20-1,-,TRBJ1-2,TGCAGTGCTCCCAGGACTAACTATGGCTACACCTTC,CSAPRTNYGYTF
-,TRBV20-1,TRBD2,TRBJ2-1,TGCAGTGCTAGAGATGGAGCGGGAGGAGGAAATGAGCAGTTCTTC,CSARDGAGGGNEQFF
few,TRBV20-1,-,TRBJ2-1,TGCAGTGCTACTCCCTGGGACAAGTACAATGAGCAGTTCTTC,CSATPWDKYNEQFF
few,TRBV20-1,TRBD2,TRBJ2-3,TGCAGTGCTAGAACCGGGACTAGCGTTTCTAGCACAGATACGCAGTATTTT,CSARTGTSVSSTDTQYF
few,TRBV6-6,TRBD2,TRBJ2-1,TGTGCCAGCTCCCGCGGGAGGGCCTCGAATGAGCAGTTCTTC,CASSRGRASNEQFF
few,TRBV6-1,-,TRBJ2-7,TGTGCCAGCAGCCGTCCGGGGCGCGCGGTGTCAAATTACTACGAGCAGTACTTC,CASSRPGRAVSNYYEQYF